The 31 T cell receptor beta chains in this list originate from one sample, sequenced in a study of T-cell memory formation after mild COVID-19. TCRdb re-derived calls from the 5' RACE reads in MiXCR, one entry per CDR3 protein. The table has 50,000 to 75,000 distinct CDR3 sequences, 9% to 9.5% seen once; the top ten hold 1.1%. The sequenced sample consisted of PBMCs or a T cell subset sorted from them (not recorded which). These receptor sequences come from a man aged 18 to 29 who had mild COVID-19 (a few samples of this study predate the infection). Cell type and time point are not known.

The chain has TRBV12-3 or TRBV12-4 and TRBJ1-2, with D hard to call. The CDR3 sequence is 13 residues long. V was shortened by 3 bases and J by 2 bases, with 7 bases between the two germline ends. The CDR3 DNA reads TGTGCCAGCAGTTTGCTCGAGAACTATGGCTACACCTTC. This gives the protein CASSLLENYGYTF.

CDR3: CASSLSQLTEAFF. DNA for the CDR3: TGTGCCAGCAGCTTAAGCCAGCTCACTGAAGCTTTCTTT. This sequence joins TRBV7-2 and TRBJ1-1; D is unresolved. The germline CDR1 and CDR2 sequences are SGHTA and FQGNSA. The CDR3 loop spans 13 amino acids. V shed 2 bases and J shed 4 bases, with 8 bases lying between them.

This clonotype was detected only a few times. The V and J genes are TRBV7-2 and TRBJ1-3; D is possibly TRBD1 (5 bases). V was clipped by 5 bases and J by 4 bases, with 12 bases between them. The CDR3 runs 14 residues. The V gene's germline CDR1 is SGHTA and CDR2 FQGNSA. CDR3 sequence: CASSGQGPGNTIYF. CDR3 nucleotide sequence: TGTGCCAGCAGCGGTCAGGGCCCCGGAAACACCATATATTTT.

The chain joins TRBV9 to TRBJ2-4; D gene unclear. The V and J ends lost 5 bases and 6 bases respectively, with 12 bases between them. In germline, CDR1 is SGDLS, CDR2 YYNGEE. The CDR3 is 13 residues long. CDR3 in amino acids: CASSTGRVNIQYF. The CDR3 DNA reads TGTGCCAGCAGTACCGGACGGGTAAACATTCAGTACTTC.

The V and J genes are TRBV2 and TRBJ1-2; 8 nucleotides agree with TRBD1. Germline CDR1 is SNHLY and CDR2 is FYNNEI. CDR3 length: 14 residues. V was pared by 6 bases and J by 3 bases, with 6 bases of the junction left unmatched. CDR3 DNA: TGTGCCAGCAGGGGGCCGGGACAGGACTATGGCTACACCTTC. This sequence encodes CASRGPGQDYGYTF.

This clonotype was picked up a small number of times. The chain has TRBV24-1 and TRBJ2-5; D call uncertain. Germline loops: CDR1 KGHDR, CDR2 SFDVKD. This CDR3 region has 14 residues. Trimming took off 7 bases at V and 1 base at J, with 12 bases between the two ends. CDR3 protein: CATRYRCPQETQYF. DNA for the CDR3: TGTGCCACCAGGTACAGATGCCCCCAAGAGACCCAGTACTTC.

This clonotype has just a few counts. CDR3 protein: CASSRTGQLNTEAFF. In DNA, the CDR3 is TGTGCCAGCAGCCGTACAGGACAGCTGAACACTGAAGCTTTCTTT. The genes are TRBV6-5 and TRBJ1-1, with a tentative D call TRBD1 (6 bases). The V gene's germline CDR1 is MNHEY and CDR2 SVGAGI. Trimming left V 6 bases short and J 0 bases short, with 14 bases between. CDR3 size: 15 residues.

By frequency in the sample, this clonotype is medium-sized. The rearrangement links TRBV27 to TRBJ1-1, with D maybe TRBD1 (6 bases). This CDR3 comprises 14 residues. Per germline, CDR1 MNHEY and CDR2 SMNVEV (reference sequence). V lost 2 bases and J lost 5, with 12 bases in between. CDR3 nucleotide sequence: TGTGCCAGCAGTTTACAGGGGAGAGGGACTGAAGCTTTCTTT. Its protein product is CASSLQGRGTEAFF.

This clonotype rates as medium-sized. The genes are TRBV7-9 and TRBJ2-5; D call uncertain. The germline V and J ends were trimmed by 3 bases and 1 base, with 6 bases remaining between them. Germline V lookup: CDR1 SEHNR, CDR2 FQNEAQ (reference sequence). CDR3 size: 13 residues. CDR3 DNA: TGTGCCAGCAGCTTTAATCCCCAAGAGACCCAGTACTTC. As protein: CASSFNPQETQYF.

The chain links TRBV3-1 to TRBJ2-5; D call uncertain. Germline CDR1 LGHDT, CDR2 YNNKEL (reference sequence). The V end lost 0 bases, the J end lost 5 bases, and 7 bases lay between the germline ends. The CDR3 sequence is 13 residues long. CDR3: CASSQDFKETQYF. CDR3 sequence (DNA): TGTGCCAGCAGCCAAGATTTCAAGGAGACCCAGTACTTC.

This clonotype occurred a few times. The J gene is TRBJ2-7, the V gene TRBV2, with D tentatively TRBD1 or TRBD2 (5 bases each). Germline lookup yields CDR1 SNHLY and CDR2 FYNNEI. Between the trimmed V and J ends, which lost 11 bases and 3 bases, there was a span of 20 bases. CDR3 size: 14 residues. The chain's CDR3 is CARQRGRNSYEQYF. CDR3 nucleotides: TGTGCCCGCCAGAGGGGACGGAACAGCTACGAGCAGTACTTC.

This clonotype was seen only a few times. The chain uses TRBV7-3 and TRBJ2-1; D unresolved. This CDR3 contains 13 residues. Per the germline V gene, CDR1 is SGHTA and CDR2 is FQGTGA. Trimming took 5 bases from V and 9 from J, leaving 14 bases between them. The CDR3 coding sequence is TGTGCCAGCAGCCCGATGGGTTCTCGTGAGCAGTTCTTC. Amino acid sequence: CASSPMGSREQFF. Full variable domain (missing parts from reference TRBV7-3 and TRBJ2-1): GAGVSQTPSNKVTEKGKYVELRCDPISGHTALYWYRQSLGQGPEFLIYFQGTGAADDSGLPNDRFFAVRPEGSVSTLKIQRTERGDSAVYLCASSPMGSREQFFGPGTRLTVL.

This clonotype has ten or more counts. The rearrangement uses TRBV4-3 and TRBJ2-2; tentatively, D is TRBD1 (6 bases). The V and J ends lost 1 base and 8 bases respectively, with 20 bases between them. The V gene's germline CDR1 is LGHNA and CDR2 YSLEER. CDR3 length equals 17 residues. Here the CDR3 reads CASSQGIPGESWGELFF. CDR3 DNA sequence: TGCGCCAGCAGCCAAGGAATACCAGGGGAATCGTGGGGGGAGCTGTTTTTT.

This clonotype has just a few counts. The rearrangement links TRBV20-1 to TRBJ2-5, with D unclear. Trimming took off 6 bases at V and 1 base at J, with 18 bases between the two ends. The CDR3 extends over 15 amino acids. Germline V gene data show CDR1 as DFQATT and CDR2 as SNEGSKA (reference sequence). The CDR3 region is CSAVGPLLGQETQYF. The CDR3 nucleotides read TGCAGTGCAGTAGGACCCCTCTTGGGCCAAGAGACCCAGTACTTC.

This clonotype was observed a few times. The V call is TRBV6-6, the J call TRBJ1-3; TRBD1 matches 7 bases. Trimming removed 4 bases from V and 4 bases from J; junction bases left unmatched: 4. The CDR3 sequence is 14 residues long. CDR1 is MNHNY and CDR2 is SVGAGI in the germline V gene (reference sequence). CDR3 bases: TGTGCCAGCAGTTCCGGACAGGCAGGAAACACCATATATTTT. Its translation: CASSSGQAGNTIYF.

This clonotype was seen ten or more times. CDR3 in amino acids: CASSSLPGGVTDTQYF. The CDR3 nucleotides read TGTGCCAGCAGTTCCCTCCCGGGCGGGGTGACAGATACGCAGTATTTT. The chain couples TRBV6-5 to TRBJ2-3; D may be TRBD2 (6 bases). Per germline, CDR1 MNHEY and CDR2 SVGAGI. V gave up 4 bases and J gave up 3 bases, with 17 bases separating them. CDR3 length: 16 residues.

This clonotype was counted only a few times. V usage is TRBV5-6 and J usage is TRBJ2-1, with 14 bases identical to TRBD2. Germline values: CDR1 SGHDT, CDR2 YYEEEE. This CDR3 is built from 15 residues. J was trimmed by 7 bases and V by 4 bases; bases with no gene match: 4. The CDR3 nucleotides are TGTGCCAGCAGCCGACTAGCGGGGGGGCAGAATGAGCAGTTCTTC. The encoded protein is CASSRLAGGQNEQFF.

CDR3 sequence (DNA): TGTGCCAGCAGCTTAGGGTATCAGAACACTGAAGCTTTCTTT. Its protein is CASSLGYQNTEAFF. This chain connects TRBV11-2 to TRBJ1-1; unclear D gene. The CDR3 contains 14 residues. CDR1 is SGHAT, CDR2 FQNNGV, per germline. With 1 base removed from V and 1 base from J, the gap between germline ends came to 7 bases.

There are a few counts of this clonotype. The chain joins TRBV5-1 to TRBJ1-6, with 9 bases that match TRBD1. This CDR3 contains 14 residues. Trimming took 4 bases from V and 15 from J; bases not matched to a gene: 11. Looked up from germline, CDR1 is SGHRS and CDR2 is YFSETQ. CDR3 sequence reads: CASSPGTGNRVLHF. The CDR3 DNA follows: TGCGCCAGCAGCCCCGGGACAGGGAATAGGGTCCTCCACTTT.

This clonotype was seen many times. The V and J genes are TRBV3-1 and TRBJ2-1; D uncertain. The germline V gene has CDR1 LGHDT and CDR2 YNNKEL (reference sequence). V was pared by 4 bases and J by 0 bases, with 7 bases between. This CDR3 spans 14 amino acids. CDR3 in amino acids: CASSPPSSYNEQFF. Here the CDR3 DNA reads TGTGCCAGCAGCCCCCCTAGCTCCTACAATGAGCAGTTCTTC.

This clonotype was seen repeatedly, ten times or more. V gene TRBV20-1 combines with J gene TRBJ2-1; no reliable D call. V lost 0 bases and J 2 bases, leaving 11 bases between the germline ends. This CDR3 contains 15 residues. CDR1 and CDR2 (germline): DFQATT, SNEGSKA (reference sequence). The chain's CDR3 is CSARDPVAAYNEQFF. DNA of the CDR3: TGCAGTGCTAGAGATCCAGTTGCAGCCTACAATGAGCAGTTCTTC.

This clonotype was seen a handful of times. The chain joins TRBV5-1 to TRBJ2-5, with a tentative D call TRBD1 (5 bases). V was trimmed by 0 bases and J by 0 bases, leaving 12 bases between them. This CDR3 has 16 residues. Germline-derived CDR1 and CDR2 are SGHRS and YFSETQ. CDR3 in DNA: TGCGCCAGCAGCTTGGATGACAGAGCCTACCAAGAGACCCAGTACTTC. It codes for CASSLDDRAYQETQYF.

For this clonotype: At one end the junction does not follow the germline gene, possibly because of a read error. The chain links TRBV15 to TRBJ2-1, with a weak D call TRBD2 (5 bases). The germline CDR1 and CDR2 sequences are LNHNV and YYDKDF (reference sequence). CDR3 length: 12 amino acids. CDR3 bases: TGTGCCACCAGCAGAGATAGGGCAAAGGAGGTCTTC. Protein product: CATSRDRAKEVF.

This clonotype turned up a few times. The chain carries TRBV10-3 and TRBJ2-1; 7 bases map to TRBD1. V lost 5 bases, J lost 5 bases, and 3 bases stayed unmatched. CDR3 length: 13 amino acids. Per the germline V gene, CDR1 is ENHRY and CDR2 is SYGVKD. DNA of the CDR3: TGTGCCATCAGTACAGGGGCCAACAATGAGCAGTTCTTC. This codes for CAISTGANNEQFF.

The J gene is TRBJ1-6, the V gene TRBV10-3, with a tentative D call TRBD1 (6 bases). Germline lookup yields CDR1 ENHRY and CDR2 SYGVKD. Trimming removed 5 bases at V and 8 bases at J, with 13 bases between. This CDR3 contains 14 residues. DNA of the CDR3: TGTGCCATCAGTACAGGGTTAGGGGATTCACCCCTCCACTTT. Protein product: CAISTGLGDSPLHF.

This clonotype was seen only a few times. The chain uses TRBV5-1 and TRBJ2-1; 8 bases fit TRBD2. This CDR3 is 19 amino acids long. Unmatched junction bases numbered 17, after V lost 1 base and J lost 5 bases. Germline values: CDR1 SGHRS, CDR2 YFSETQ. The CDR3 spells CASSLRGGSAVQRNNEQFF. The CDR3 region has the DNA TGCGCCAGCAGCTTGCGGGGGGGATCTGCAGTCCAACGAAACAATGAGCAGTTCTTC.

This clonotype occurred a few times. The chain links TRBV5-1 to TRBJ1-1; the D gene is possibly TRBD1 (5 bases). From germline, CDR1 is SGHRS and CDR2 YFSETQ. This CDR3 spans 15 amino acids. Deletions cut 4 bases from V and 3 bases from J, with 16 bases between. The CDR3 loop reads CASSDPRGGYTEAFF. The CDR3 DNA sequence: TGCGCCAGCAGCGATCCGCGTGGGGGTTACACTGAAGCTTTCTTT.

This rearrangement joins TRBV7-2 to TRBJ1-1; TRBD1 matches 8 bases. The CDR3 contains 15 residues. V shed 1 base, J shed 6 bases, and the junction held 7 bases outside the gene matches. Germline V gene lookup returns CDR1 SGHTA and CDR2 FQGNSA. CDR3 DNA: TGTGCCAGCAGCTTAGAGTATCACAGGGGGGCTGAAGCTTTCTTT. Protein sequence: CASSLEYHRGAEAFF.

This clonotype was seen only a few times. This chain connects TRBV18 to TRBJ2-7; possible D gene TRBD1, 8 bases. The CDR3 length is 14 residues. Germline V gene sequence: CDR1 KGHSH, CDR2 LQKENI. The V end lost 5 bases, the J end lost 4 bases, and 15 bases lay between the germline ends. For the CDR3, the DNA is TGTGCCAGCTCAAAGGACAGGGAGGGTTACGAGCAGTACGTC. Amino acid sequence: CASSKDREGYEQYV.

The chain joins TRBV7-2 to TRBJ1-1; D gene unclear. The CDR3 runs to 8 residues. Germline V gene data show CDR1 as SGHTA and CDR2 as FQGNSA. Trimming took 9 bases from V and 11 from J, leaving 7 bases between them. This CDR3 reads CASRRAFF. The CDR3 region has the DNA TGTGCCAGTCGTAGGGCTTTCTTT.

This clonotype was counted ten times or more. V gene TRBV7-9 combines with J gene TRBJ2-1; 8 nucleotides align to TRBD2. This CDR3 comprises 14 residues. Germline V lookup: CDR1 SEHNR, CDR2 FQNEAQ (reference sequence). After removal of 3 bases from V and 6 bases from J, the junction contained 4 bases not matched to a gene. Here the CDR3 reads CASSFGAGVNEQFF. The CDR3 bases are TGTGCCAGCAGCTTTGGAGCGGGGGTCAATGAGCAGTTCTTC.